Below, 12 T cell receptor beta chains from the same sample are listed, as sequenced in a study of T cell changes during pregnancy in multiple sclerosis. Clones were read by immunoSEQ multiplex PCR, and TCRdb kept only the in-frame ones, dropping some. The table has 35,000 to 45,000 clones, roughly 90% seen once. The sample was peripheral blood, taken in the second trimester of pregnancy. The receptors were gathered from a female donor in good health, enrolled as a control in a pregnancy study.

This clone came up once. The chain carries TRBV7-8 and TRBJ2-1, with TRBD2 identical over 7 bases. The CDR3 length is 15 residues. From germline, CDR1 is SGHVS and CDR2 FQNEAQ. The trim removed 7 bases at V and 4 bases at J, leaving 10 bases unmatched. CDR3 DNA sequence: TGTGCCAGCACCCCTGGGAGGGCTACGTACAATGAGCAGTTCTTC. Its protein is CASTPGRATYNEQFF.

The chain has TRBV6-6 and TRBJ2-7, with a possible D match to TRBD2 (7 bases). This CDR3 has 14 amino acids. Per germline, CDR1 MNHNY and CDR2 SVGAGI (reference sequence). Trimming removed 2 bases at V and 6 bases at J, with 14 bases between. As DNA, the CDR3 is TGTGCCAGCAGTTACGTTGGCGGGGGCGCCGAGCAGTACTTC. Protein product: CASSYVGGGAEQYF.

The chain employs TRBV5-4 and TRBJ2-1; 9 bases fit TRBD2. CDR1 SGHNT and CDR2 YYREEE come from the germline V gene (reference sequence). There are 15 residues in the CDR3. Trimming removed 0 bases from V and 7 bases from J; junction bases left unmatched: 5. The CDR3 sequence is CASSLDSGRANEQFF. In DNA, the CDR3 is TGTGCCAGCAGCTTGGATAGCGGGAGAGCAAATGAGCAGTTCTTC.

V usage is TRBV28 and J usage is TRBJ1-5; TRBD1 matches 7 bases. This CDR3 has 16 residues. Germline CDR1 is MDHEN and CDR2 is SYDVKM. Losses at the gene ends were 4 bases for V and 6 bases for J; bases not matched to a gene: 12. The CDR3 loop is CASSSEEGAGTQPQHF. For the CDR3, the DNA is TGTGCCAGCAGTTCGGAGGAGGGGGCCGGCACTCAGCCCCAGCATTTT.

This chain joins TRBV7-9 and TRBJ1-2, with TRBD1 matching over 7 bases. The germline CDR1 and CDR2 sequences are SEHNR and FQNEAQ (reference sequence). With V trimmed by 1 base and J by 8 bases, 4 bases remained unmatched. The CDR3 has 13 residues. CDR3 in amino acids: CASSLEGGRGYTF. CDR3 sequence (DNA): TGTGCCAGCAGCTTAGAAGGGGGCAGAGGCTACACCTTC.

The V call is TRBV5-1, the J call TRBJ2-7; 9 bases are a match to TRBD2. V dropped 4 bases and J dropped 7; count of bases not matched to a gene: 12. The CDR3 sequence is 15 residues long. Looked up from germline, CDR1 is SGHRS and CDR2 is YFSETQ. The CDR3 sequence: CASSRTGLALEEQYF. The CDR3 DNA reads as TGCGCCAGCAGCCGTACAGGACTAGCGCTTGAAGAGCAGTACTTC. The full variable domain, its missing parts supplied by reference TRBV5-1 and TRBJ2-7, is KAGVTQTPRYLIKTRGQQVTLSCSPISGHRSVSWYQQTPGQGLQFLFEYFSETQRNKGNFPGRFSGRQFSNSRSEMNVSTLELGDSALYLCASSRTGLALEEQYFGPGTRLTVT.

CDR3 region: CASSPFEGGRRDTQYF. CDR3 coding DNA: TGCGCCAGCAGCCCCTTTGAGGGCGGGAGGCGGGATACGCAGTATTTT. V gene TRBV4-1 combines with J gene TRBJ2-3; 8 bases are shared with TRBD2. Germline V gene lookup returns CDR1 MGHRA and CDR2 YSYEKL. Germline trimming cut 4 bases from V and 6 bases from J; bases unmatched to any gene: 12. The CDR3 length is 16 residues.

This chain uses TRBV29-1 with TRBJ2-1; 7 positions agree with TRBD1. Looked up from germline, CDR1 is SQVTM and CDR2 is ANQGSEA. The trim removed 6 bases at V and 5 bases at J, leaving 1 base unmatched. This CDR3 spans 11 amino acids. The CDR3 region is CSVDRDNEQFF. The CDR3, as DNA: TGCAGCGTCGACAGGGACAATGAGCAGTTCTTC.

The CDR3 spells CASSGGGYTF. The CDR3 DNA reads TGTGCCAGCAGCGGAGGAGGCTACACCTTC. The chain recombines TRBV5-8 with TRBJ1-2; no firm D call. CDR1 is SGHTS and CDR2 is YDEGEE in the germline V gene. The CDR3 runs to 10 residues. Deletions cut 4 bases from V and 8 bases from J, with 6 bases between.

This rearrangement joins TRBV6-5 to TRBJ2-2; D gene ambiguous. In germline, CDR1 is MNHEY, CDR2 SVGAGI. This CDR3 comprises 15 residues. V was clipped by 4 bases and J by 2 bases, with 11 bases between them. CDR3 region: CASSFHGGNTGELFF. The DNA for the CDR3 is TGTGCCAGCAGTTTCCACGGCGGAAACACCGGGGAGCTGTTTTTT.

The gene calls are TRBV7-9 and TRBJ2-7, with TRBD2 matching 10 bases. The CDR3 loop spans 16 amino acids. V lost 5 bases to trimming and J lost 0 bases; unmatched junction nucleotides: 7. CDR1 SEHNR and CDR2 FQNEAQ come from the germline V gene (reference sequence). The CDR3 sequence is CASSDPSGRPSYEQYF. The CDR3 region has the DNA TGTGCCAGCAGCGACCCTAGCGGGAGACCCTCCTACGAGCAGTACTTC.

With regard to this clone: One end of the junction varies from germline; a read error may be responsible. This sequence joins TRBV9 and TRBJ2-3; D might be TRBD1 (6 bases). Germline V gene lookup returns CDR1 SGDLS and CDR2 YYNGEE. This CDR3 has 15 residues. The DNA for the CDR3 is TGTGCCAGCAGCGTAAGCCCGGACAGCACGGATACGCAGTATTTT. This sequence encodes CASSVSPDSTDTQYF.